The clone carrying this TCR beta chain has a single count. The antigen remains undetermined. This CDR3 region has 16 residues. J was trimmed by 2 bases and V by 0 bases; bases with no gene match: 2. Germline values: CDR1 SGHDT, CDR2 YYEEEE. 13 Jbeta primers and 60 Vbeta primers were used for the PCR. Using immunoSEQ multiplex PCR, the repertoire was profiled, and TCRdb retains in-frame clones only, with some absent. The table records some 150,000 clones, 65% to 90% of them present only once. This sample stems from a study of cytomegalovirus exposure and HLA in healthy donors. The study, taken as a whole, reports: The study labeled around 160 TCR beta chains cytomegalovirus-associated. The classifier reportedly diagnosed cytomegalovirus status with high sensitivity and specificity. The likely explanation for a cluster of highly shared sequence variants was sequencing artifact.

What was sequenced was PBMCs. The receptor comes from a woman in her 30s in good health and CMV-seronegative. This rearrangement joins TRBV5-6 to TRBJ2-1, with 10 nucleotides matching TRBD2. In DNA, the CDR3 is TGTGCCAGCAGCTTGGGGCTAGCGGGAGCCTACAATGAGCAGTTCTTC. It codes for CASSLGLAGAYNEQFF.